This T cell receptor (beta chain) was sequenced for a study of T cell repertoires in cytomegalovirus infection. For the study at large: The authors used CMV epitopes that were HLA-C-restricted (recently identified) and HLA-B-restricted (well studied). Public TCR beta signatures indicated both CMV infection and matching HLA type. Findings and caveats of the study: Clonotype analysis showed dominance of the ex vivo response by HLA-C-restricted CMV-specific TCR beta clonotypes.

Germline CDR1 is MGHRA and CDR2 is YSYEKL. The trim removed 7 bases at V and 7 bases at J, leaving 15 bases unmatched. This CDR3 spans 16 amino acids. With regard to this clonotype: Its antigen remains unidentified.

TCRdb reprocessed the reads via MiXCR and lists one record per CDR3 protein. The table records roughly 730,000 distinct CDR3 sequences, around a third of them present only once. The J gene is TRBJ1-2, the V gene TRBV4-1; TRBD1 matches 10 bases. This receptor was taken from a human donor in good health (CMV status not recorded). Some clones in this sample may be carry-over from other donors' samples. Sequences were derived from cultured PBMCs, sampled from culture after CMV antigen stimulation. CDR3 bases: TGCGCCAGCACCCTGACAGGGGGCCCTCTACGGATTGGCTACACCTTC. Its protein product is CASTLTGGPLRIGYTF.